Listed below are T cell receptor beta chains from one sample, sequenced in a study of T cell responses to AZD1222 COVID-19 vaccine. Assay: immunoSEQ multiplex PCR; the TCRdb copy retains only in-frame clones and omits some. Among roughly 120,000 clones, about nine tenths were seen once, and the ten largest hold 6.5% to 9.5%. Sequenced here: peripheral blood, sampled on day 0 of AZD1222 vaccination. These receptors were taken from an adult in good health. Each CDR3 is given with its conserved first and last residue. D genes are given only for firm matches. Clone size is stated in some rows and not others, as once, few, many or a class when expanded.

>TRBV11-2|TRBJ2-7|few|NA
TGTGCCAGCAGCTCCCGGACGGGGGAGCAGTACTTC
CASSSRTGEQYF
>TRBV9|TRBJ2-1|NA|NA
TGTGCCAGCAGCGTTCGTTGGGAGGAAGAGCAGTTCTTC
CASSVRWEEEQFF
>TRBV25-1|TRBJ2-5|once|NA
TGTGCCAGCAGTGAATATCGCCAGGGCGGAGAGACCCAGTACTTC
CASSEYRQGGETQYF
>TRBV6-2/TRBV6-3|TRBJ1-1|NA|NA
TGTGCCAGCAGTTTACTCTGGAACACTGAAGCTTTCTTT
CASSLLWNTEAFF
>TRBV18|TRBJ1-1|NA|NA
TGTGCCAGCTCACTGGACGGGGGCACTGAAGCTTTCTTT
CASSLDGGTEAFF
>TRBV12-3/TRBV12-4|TRBJ1-5|NA|NA
TGTGCCAGCACCAAACAGGGTCAGCCCCAGCATTTT
CASTKQGQPQHF
>TRBV7-2|TRBJ2-1|few|NA
TGTGCCAGCAGCTTCTCTGTCTCCTACAATGAGCAGTTCTTC
CASSFSVSYNEQFF
>TRBV29-1|TRBJ2-1|once|NA
TGCAGCGTTGAAGCGCCGAGCTCCTACAATGAGCAGTTCTTC
CSVEAPSSYNEQFF
>TRBV18|TRBJ1-1|NA|NA
TGTGCCAGCTCAGAGGGCGAGGGAGCTTTCTTT
CASSEGEGAFF
>TRBV19|TRBJ1-1|NA|NA
TGTGCCAGTAGTATAAGGGACACAAAGACTGAAGCTTTCTTT
CASSIRDTKTEAFF
>TRBV10-3|TRBJ1-3|NA|NA
TGTGCCATCAGTGCCGGCCGTCCGTCTGGAAACACCATATATTTT
CAISAGRPSGNTIYF
>TRBV11-2|TRBJ1-2|NA|NA
TGTGCCAGCAGCCACGAGTATGGCTACACCTTC
CASSHEYGYTF
>TRBV14|TRBJ1-3|NA|NA
TGTGCCAGCAGCCAAGAGCAAGTAGTAAACACCATATATTTT
CASSQEQVVNTIYF
>TRBV15|TRBJ1-2|few|NA
TGTGCCACCAGCAGAGTCCGACAGGTGGGGGGCGGCTACACCTTC
CATSRVRQVGGGYTF
>TRBV19|TRBJ1-3|NA|NA
TGTGCCAGTCTTTGGGGAAACACCATATATTTT
CASLWGNTIYF
>TRBV30|TRBJ2-5|NA|TRBD1
TGTGCCTGGATAGGACAGGGGAGGGGAGAGACCCAGTACTTC
CAWIGQGRGETQYF
>TRBV9|TRBJ1-4|NA|NA
TGTGCCAGCAGTGAGTGGACAACTAATGAAAAACTGTTTTTT
CASSEWTTNEKLFF
>TRBV19|TRBJ2-2|NA|TRBD1
TGTGCCAGTAGTCCGGGGACAGGGGGCTTGTCCGGGGAGCTGTTTTTT
CASSPGTGGLSGELFF
>TRBV19|TRBJ1-3|NA|NA
TGTGCCAGTAGCACAGCAGGGGTCGGAAACACCATATATTTT
CASSTAGVGNTIYF
>TRBV6-2/TRBV6-3|TRBJ1-1|NA|NA
TGTGCCAGCAGCTTCCTAGGAAGTAACACTGAAGCTTTCTTT
CASSFLGSNTEAFF
>TRBV10-1|TRBJ2-7|NA|NA
TGCGCCAGCAGTGAGTCCGGACACAGCTCCTACGAGCAGTACTTC
CASSESGHSSYEQYF
>TRBV6-5|TRBJ2-7|once|TRBD1
TGTGCCAGTGGACAGGTTGGCGAGCAGTACTTC
CASGQVGEQYF
>TRBV27|TRBJ1-2|NA|TRBD1
TGTGCCAGCACCACCCCGGGGACAGGTGGTGGCTACACCTTC
CASTTPGTGGGYTF
>TRBV7-8|TRBJ2-1|NA|NA
TGTGCCAGCAGCTTCAGTAGGGGCTCCTACAATGAGCAGTTCTTC
CASSFSRGSYNEQFF
>TRBV5-4|TRBJ1-2|once|NA
TGTGCCAGCAGCGAGACAGCCAGCTATGGCTACACCTTC
CASSETASYGYTF
>TRBV18|TRBJ1-2|NA|TRBD1
TGTGCCAGCTCTCACGGACAGGTTATAGCTAACTATGGCTACACCTTC
CASSHGQVIANYGYTF
>TRBV7-9|TRBJ1-6|NA|NA
TGTGCCAGCAGCTGGGGCTCCTATAATTCACCCCTCCACTTT
CASSWGSYNSPLHF
>TRBV18|TRBJ1-2|NA|NA
TGTGCCAGCTCACCGACAAGGGGCGATGGCTACACCTTC
CASSPTRGDGYTF
>TRBV7-2|TRBJ1-1|NA|NA
TGTGCCAGCAGCTTCGGGGGGGGGATGAACACTGAAGCTTTCTTT
CASSFGGGMNTEAFF
>TRBV4-1|TRBJ1-2|NA|TRBD1
TGCGCCAGCAGCCAAGATAGGAACAGGGGGCCGGGTGGCTACACCTTC
CASSQDRNRGPGGYTF
>TRBV20-1|TRBJ1-1|NA|NA
TGCAGTGCTAGTACTTTTGGGCAGGCAGTGGTGGAAGCTTTCTTT
CSASTFGQAVVEAFF
>TRBV7-9|TRBJ1-3|NA|NA
TGTGCCAGCAGCCTCCAGCGTGGAAACACCATATATTTT
CASSLQRGNTIYF
>TRBV19|TRBJ1-5|NA|TRBD1
TGTGCCAGTAGTACAAGGACAGGGGGGAATCAGCCCCAGCATTTT
CASSTRTGGNQPQHF
>TRBV20-1|TRBJ2-7|NA|NA
TGCAGTGCTAGTGGGGGTTACGAGCAGTACTTC
CSASGGYEQYF
>TRBV11-2|TRBJ1-5|NA|NA
TGTGCCAGCAGCCGGAGGGCGGATAGCAATCAGCCCCAGCATTTT
CASSRRADSNQPQHF
>TRBV7-2|TRBJ1-5|NA|NA
TGTGCCAGCAGCTTAGTTGGGGCAGGCGCCATCGATAGCAATCAGCCCCAGCATTTT
CASSLVGAGAIDSNQPQHF
>TRBV19|TRBJ1-1|NA|NA
TGTGCCAGTAGTCCTCCGGGGTGGCATGAAGCTTTCTTT
CASSPPGWHEAFF
>TRBV27|TRBJ1-2|NA|NA
TGTGCCAGCAGATACCTACAGGGCGATGGCTACACCTTC
CASRYLQGDGYTF
>TRBV5-1|TRBJ1-1|once|NA
TGCGCCAGCAGCTTCCAAGGGGGGAACACTGAAGCTTTCTTT
CASSFQGGNTEAFF
>TRBV9|TRBJ1-2|NA|NA
TGTGCCAGCAGCCCAACACAGGGCATCTATGGCTACACCTTC
CASSPTQGIYGYTF
>TRBV5-4|TRBJ1-1|once|NA
TGTGCCAGCAGCTCCCCGGGGGGGATCGGGGACACTGAAGCTTTCTTT
CASSSPGGIGDTEAFF
>TRBV20-1|TRBJ2-7|NA|NA
TGCAGTGCCCAAACAGGGTACGAGCAGTACTTC
CSAQTGYEQYF
>TRBV10-3|TRBJ1-5|NA|NA
TGTGCCATCAGCCAGGGGTTCAGCAATCAGCCCCAGCATTTT
CAISQGFSNQPQHF
>TRBV28|TRBJ2-1|NA|TRBD2
TGTGCCAGCCTTGACGGGACTAGGTTTATTGAGCAGTTCTTC
CASLDGTRFIEQFF
>TRBV5-1|TRBJ1-4|NA|TRBD1
TGCGCCAGCAGCTTGTTCTCCGGGACAGGGAGGGAAAAACTGTTTTTT
CASSLFSGTGREKLFF
>TRBV6-1|TRBJ1-2|NA|TRBD1
TGTGCCAGCAGTGAGCCAGGGGGCGATGGCTACACCTTC
CASSEPGGDGYTF
>TRBV18|TRBJ1-5|NA|NA
TGTGCCAGCTCACTGGCGGGCAGGGGAAGCAATCAGCCCCAGCATTTT
CASSLAGRGSNQPQHF
>TRBV29-1|TRBJ1-1|NA|NA
TGCAGCGTAACACTCCCCAGGGCGACTGAAGCTTTCTTT
CSVTLPRATEAFF
>TRBV4-1|TRBJ2-2|NA|NA
TGCGCCAGCAGCAAAAGGGACTCGAGCTTAACGAACACCGGGGAGCTGTTTTTT
CASSKRDSSLTNTGELFF
>TRBV6-5|TRBJ1-5|NA|NA
TGTGCCAGCAGTTACTCGTCGCAGGGTAATCAGCCCCAGCATTTT
CASSYSSQGNQPQHF
>TRBV12-3/TRBV12-4|TRBJ2-2|NA|TRBD1
TGTGCCACCAGACAGGGGAACACCGGGGAGCTGTTTTTT
CATRQGNTGELFF
>TRBV6-2/TRBV6-3|TRBJ1-5|NA|NA
TGTGCCAGCAGTCAGGGGATAATGCAGCCCCAGCATTTT
CASSQGIMQPQHF
>TRBV7-7|TRBJ2-5|NA|TRBD2
TGTGCCAGCAGCTCCCGCTCCCGACACGGACTAGCGGGAGAGACCCAGTACTTC
CASSSRSRHGLAGETQYF
>TRBV10-3|TRBJ2-7|NA|NA
TGTGCCATCAGTGAGGGCTACGAGCAGTACTTC
CAISEGYEQYF
>TRBV4-1|TRBJ2-1|NA|TRBD1
TGCGCCAGCAGCCAGCCGGGACAGTACAATGAGCAGTTCTTC
CASSQPGQYNEQFF
>TRBV2|TRBJ1-1|NA|NA
TGTGCCAGCGGTTGGGGGAGGACTGAAGCTTTCTTT
CASGWGRTEAFF
>TRBV6-5|TRBJ1-4|NA|TRBD1
TGTGCCAGCAGCACCGGGACAGAAGTTGAAAAACTGTTTTTT
CASSTGTEVEKLFF
>TRBV6-1|TRBJ1-2|NA|NA
TGTGCCAGCAGTGAACGCGGCAGCCTGTCCTATGGCTACACCTTC
CASSERGSLSYGYTF
>TRBV10-3|TRBJ2-5|NA|TRBD2
TGTGCCATCAGTGGGGCGGGAGACGGCCAAGAGACCCAGTACTTC
CAISGAGDGQETQYF
>TRBV18|TRBJ1-1|NA|NA
TGTGCCAGCTCACCAATTATCACTGAAGCTTTCTTT
CASSPIITEAFF